These 26 T cell receptor beta chains were all obtained from the same sample, sequenced in a study of naive and memory T cell subsets. Whole-study results and caveats: Naive repertoires, especially CD8, held a few larger clonotypes, possibly memory cells re-expressing CD45RA.

An equimolar mix of two oligonucleotides served as the beta constant-region primer for TRBC1 and TRBC2. Ligated cDNA was amplified by four rounds of PCR with nested alpha and beta constant-region primers and SP2. TCRdb processed the UMI-ligation and nested PCR reads anew with MiXCR; each CDR3 protein has one entry. The table has roughly 100,000 distinct CDR3 sequences, around 13% seen once; the top ten hold around 2.8%. Their target antigens are unknown. The source material was naive CD8+ T cells from blood. These receptors came from a human donor in good health.

This clonotype was picked up a small number of times. The chain combines TRBV27 with TRBJ1-5, with no clear D. The germline V gene has CDR1 MNHEY and CDR2 SMNVEV (reference sequence). V lost 0 bases and J lost 0, with 9 bases in between. The CDR3 has 16 residues. The CDR3 coding sequence is TGTGCCAGCAGTTTATCGATTCTGGATAGCAATCAGCCCCAGCATTTT. Translation gives CASSLSILDSNQPQHF.

This clonotype has a handful of counts. The rearrangement uses TRBV7-9 and TRBJ2-7, with a tentative D call TRBD1 (5 bases). CDR1 and CDR2 (germline): SEHNR, FQNEAQ (reference sequence). V was trimmed by 3 bases and J by 2 bases, leaving 11 bases between them. This CDR3 has 14 amino acids. CDR3 coding DNA: TGTGCCAGCAGCTTGTTTGGACAAGCCTACGAGCAGTACTTC. Residues: CASSLFGQAYEQYF.

Ten or more counts support this clonotype. The V call is TRBV11-3, the J call TRBJ1-1; weak D call: TRBD1 (5 bases). Germline CDR1 and CDR2: SGHNT and YENEEA. The CDR3 length is 14 residues. Trimming removed 6 bases from V and 0 bases from J, with 11 bases in between. The CDR3 coding sequence is TGTGCCAGCAGTGCCGGGACCTTGAACACTGAAGCTTTCTTT. Amino acids: CASSAGTLNTEAFF.

This clonotype was counted between two and nine times. V usage is TRBV12-3 or TRBV12-4 and J usage is TRBJ2-3; no clear D. Trimming shortened V by 5 bases and J by 3 bases, and 9 bases separated the two germline ends. The CDR3 length is 13 residues. Here the CDR3 DNA reads TGTGCCAGCAGTCCCCTTACGACAGATACGCAGTATTTT. Protein sequence: CASSPLTTDTQYF.

This clonotype occurred a few times. The V call is TRBV7-9, the J call TRBJ2-5, with a possible D match to TRBD1 (6 bases). The CDR3 is 14 residues long. Germline V CDR1 and CDR2: SEHNR, FQNEAQ (reference sequence). Trimming removed 4 bases from V and 5 bases from J, with 14 bases in between. This CDR3 is CASSSAGVWETQYF. CDR3 bases: TGTGCCAGCAGCTCGGCAGGGGTTTGGGAGACCCAGTACTTC.

The chain recombines TRBV20-1 with TRBJ2-1, with 10 bases fitting TRBD2. Germline V gene lookup returns CDR1 DFQATT and CDR2 SNEGSKA (reference sequence). The CDR3 runs 14 residues. Unmatched junction bases numbered 2, after V lost 3 bases and J lost 3 bases. This CDR3 is CSASGLADYNEQFF. Written as DNA, the CDR3 is TGCAGTGCTAGTGGACTAGCGGACTACAATGAGCAGTTCTTC.

The gene calls are TRBV7-2 and TRBJ2-7; the match to TRBD2 covers 12 bases. V trimming: 5 bases; J trimming: 0 bases; junction bases outside the gene matches: 5. CDR1 is SGHTA and CDR2 is FQGNSA in the germline V gene. The CDR3 runs to 16 residues. The CDR3 protein is CASSPTSGGRSYEQYF. The DNA for the CDR3 is TGTGCCAGCAGCCCTACTAGCGGGGGGCGCTCCTACGAGCAGTACTTC. Based on the CDR3 plus reference TRBV7-2 and TRBJ2-7, the full variable domain is GAGVSQSPSNKVTEKGKDVELRCDPISGHTALYWYRQSLGQGLEFLIYFQGNSAPDKSGLPSDRFSAERTGGSVSTLTIQRTQQEDSAVYLCASSPTSGGRSYEQYFGPGTRLTVT.

The V call is TRBV13, the J call TRBJ1-1; D may be TRBD1 (5 bases). Per germline, CDR1 PRHDT and CDR2 FYEKMQ (reference sequence). The CDR3 has 13 amino acids. The V end lost 3 bases, the J end lost 5 bases, and 10 bases lay between the germline ends. The CDR3 region is CASSFLRGTEAFF. The DNA of the CDR3 is TGTGCCAGCAGCTTTCTGAGGGGAACTGAAGCTTTCTTT. The variable domain in full, with the rest retrieved from reference TRBV13 and TRBJ1-1, is AAGVIQSPRHLIKEKRETATLKCYPIPRHDTVYWYQQGPGQDPQFLISFYEKMQSDKGSIPDRFSAQQFSDYHSELNMSSLELGDSALYFCASSFLRGTEAFFGQGTRLTVV.

J is TRBJ1-5 and V is TRBV5-6; D perhaps matches TRBD1 (6 bases). Trimming removed 5 bases from V and 7 bases from J, with 10 bases in between. Germline CDR1 reads SGHDT; CDR2 reads YYEEEE. The CDR3 is 12 residues long. The CDR3 nucleotides are TGTGCCAGCAGTCAACAGGGACAGCCCCAGCATTTT. This gives the protein CASSQQGQPQHF.

The sample holds a few counts of this clonotype. The chain links TRBV5-4 to TRBJ2-4; D not certain. The CDR3 sequence is 11 residues long. Per the germline V gene, CDR1 is SGHNT and CDR2 is YYREEE (reference sequence). The V gene lost 7 bases and the J gene lost 5 bases, with 7 bases spanning the gap. In nucleotides, the CDR3 is TGTGCCAGCGGCTGGGAAAACATTCAGTACTTC. Translation gives CASGWENIQYF.

Regarding this clonotype: Relative to the germline gene, one junction end is altered; a read error may explain this. The CDR3 reads CASSLSPGRSQETRYF. CDR3 sequence (DNA): TGTGCCAGCAGCTTATCCCCGGGACGCTCTCAAGAGACCCGGTACTTC. The chain employs TRBV11-2 and TRBJ2-5; either TRBD1 or TRBD2 may fit D (5 bases each). The CDR3 contains 16 residues. Looked up from germline, CDR1 is SGHAT and CDR2 is FQNNGV.

V is TRBV4-3 and J is TRBJ2-3; 10 bases map to TRBD2. Germline V gives CDR1 LGHNA, CDR2 YSLEER. The CDR3 spans 16 residues. V lost 0 bases, J lost 6 bases, and 6 bases stayed unmatched. In DNA form, the CDR3 reads TGCGCCAGCAGCCAAGATTCAGCGGGGGGGCTGGATACGCAGTATTTT. The encoded protein is CASSQDSAGGLDTQYF.

This clonotype came up a few times. The rearrangement joins TRBV5-4 to TRBJ2-1; D is uncertain. CDR3 size: 12 residues. Trimming took 4 bases from V and 7 from J, leaving 9 bases between them. CDR1 SGHNT and CDR2 YYREEE come from the germline V gene (reference sequence). CDR3 protein: CASSTLENEQFF. In DNA, the CDR3 is TGTGCCAGCAGCACCTTAGAGAATGAGCAGTTCTTC.

This clonotype was seen ten or more times. The CDR3, as DNA: TGTGCCAGCAGTTTTTGGGAAACCGGGCCCGCAGATACGCAGTATTTT. Translated, it gives CASSFWETGPADTQYF. The chain employs TRBV12-3 or TRBV12-4 and TRBJ2-3; D uncertain. CDR3 length: 16 amino acids. V dropped 3 bases and J dropped 4 bases, with 17 bases sitting between them.

In its sample, this clonotype was seen many times. The chain joins TRBV12-3 or TRBV12-4 to TRBJ1-1; D perhaps matches TRBD1 (5 bases). The CDR3 has 12 amino acids. Trimming took 5 bases from V and 7 from J, leaving 11 bases between them. CDR3 sequence reads: CASSLQGSEAFF. The CDR3 DNA is TGTGCCAGCAGTCTCCAGGGCAGTGAAGCTTTCTTT.

The CDR3 protein is CASSQDALGNQPQHF. CDR3 coding DNA: TGCGCCAGCAGCCAAGATGCGTTGGGCAATCAGCCCCAGCATTTT. V is TRBV4-1 and J is TRBJ1-5; D not resolved. The CDR3 runs to 15 residues. Germline V gene sequence: CDR1 MGHRA, CDR2 YSYEKL. V lost 0 bases to trimming and J lost 2 bases, with 8 bases between them.

As DNA, the CDR3 is TGCGCCAGCAGCCATGGGACTAGCGGGAAAGATACGCAGTATTTT. Protein: CASSHGTSGKDTQYF. The chain carries TRBV5-1 and TRBJ2-3, with 13 bases fitting TRBD2. Looked up from germline, CDR1 is SGHRS and CDR2 is YFSETQ. This CDR3 contains 15 residues. J lost 5 bases, V lost 4 bases, and 4 bases had no gene match.

This chain links TRBV27 with TRBJ2-1, with TRBD2 matching 11 bases. Per the germline V gene, CDR1 is MNHEY and CDR2 is SMNVEV (reference sequence). The CDR3 sequence is 18 residues long. V shed 4 bases and J 0 bases; nucleotides not matched to a gene: 8. The CDR3 sequence: CASSSPTSGAPSYNEQFF. Written as DNA, the CDR3 is TGTGCCAGCAGTTCCCCGACTAGCGGGGCCCCCTCCTACAATGAGCAGTTCTTC.

This clonotype was seen many times. The rearrangement uses TRBV4-3 and TRBJ2-2; weak D call: TRBD2 (6 bases). The CDR3 has 15 residues. The V gene lost 1 base and the J gene lost 3 bases, with 9 bases spanning the gap. CDR1 and CDR2 from the germline V gene are LGHNA and YSLEER. The CDR3 bases are TGCGCCAGCAGCCAAGGCGGCGGGGACACCGGGGAGCTGTTTTTT. Its protein product is CASSQGGGDTGELFF.

This clonotype turned up a few times. This chain joins TRBV20-1 and TRBJ2-1; D ambiguous. Germline-derived CDR1 and CDR2 are DFQATT and SNEGSKA (reference sequence). V lost 3 bases and J 7 bases, leaving 10 bases between the germline ends. The CDR3 runs to 12 residues. CDR3 sequence: CSASLLLNEQFF. CDR3 nucleotides: TGCAGTGCTAGCCTCCTCCTTAATGAGCAGTTCTTC.

For the CDR3, the DNA is TGTGCCAGCAGCTTAGACGTAGCACCCTCCCCAGATACGCAGTATTTT. Translated: CASSLDVAPSPDTQYF. The chain joins TRBV7-2 to TRBJ2-3; no clear D gene. Germline CDR1 reads SGHTA; CDR2 reads FQGNSA. This CDR3 comprises 16 residues. The V gene lost 1 base and the J gene lost 4 bases, with 15 bases spanning the gap.

This clonotype was detected only a few times. V is TRBV27 and J is TRBJ2-7, with D possibly being TRBD1 or TRBD2 (5 bases each). V lost 3 bases to trimming and J lost 3 bases, with 15 bases between them. In germline, CDR1 is MNHEY, CDR2 SMNVEV (reference sequence). This CDR3 spans 15 amino acids. CDR3 sequence reads: CASSLGEGFNYEQYF. DNA of the CDR3: TGTGCCAGCAGTTTGGGCGAGGGGTTTAACTACGAGCAGTACTTC.

CDR3 region: CASSQGSSDEQFF. CDR3 coding DNA: TGCGCCAGCAGCCAAGGGTCGTCAGATGAGCAGTTCTTC. This chain joins TRBV4-1 and TRBJ2-1; D gene uncertain. Per the germline V gene, CDR1 is MGHRA and CDR2 is YSYEKL. The CDR3 consists of 13 residues. The V end lost 1 base, the J end lost 8 bases, and 9 bases lay between the germline ends.

This chain joins TRBV27 and TRBJ2-1, with a weak D call TRBD2 (6 bases). Per the germline V gene, CDR1 is MNHEY and CDR2 is SMNVEV (reference sequence). There are 15 residues in the CDR3. The ends were cut back, 6 bases at V and 0 bases at J, with 12 bases in the middle. The CDR3 spells CASREGLSSYNEQFF. For the CDR3, the DNA is TGTGCCAGCAGGGAGGGATTGAGCTCCTACAATGAGCAGTTCTTC.

The rearrangement joins TRBV7-3 to TRBJ2-3; D is possibly TRBD2 (6 bases). Germline-derived CDR1 and CDR2 are SGHTA and FQGTGA. The CDR3 loop spans 15 amino acids. V dropped 5 bases and J dropped 6 bases, with 18 bases sitting between them. The CDR3 sequence is CASSPKGTSRDTQYF. The DNA for the CDR3 is TGTGCCAGCAGCCCGAAAGGCACTAGCCGGGATACGCAGTATTTT.

This clonotype was picked up one time. The CDR3 DNA sequence: TGTGCCAGCAGCTTAGCGGTCTGGAGCACAGATACGCAGTATTTT. Its translation is CASSLAVWSTDTQYF. The chain recombines TRBV7-9 with TRBJ2-3; D is unclear. The CDR3 extends over 15 amino acids. Germline V gene data show CDR1 as SEHNR and CDR2 as FQNEAQ (reference sequence). V lost 0 bases to trimming and J lost 0 bases, with 7 bases between them.